The 4 T cell receptor beta chains presented below share a single source sample, sequenced in a study of spatial heterogeneity in lung cancer. Study-level findings and limits: Within tumors, counts of expanded alpha and beta TCRs tracked tumor mutation counts.

For these receptors, no antigen is known. Time point of the sample: sample taken at primary tumor resection. TCRdb fed the 5' RACE reads into MiXCR, producing one record per CDR3 protein. The table shows thousands of distinct CDR3 sequences, with about 6.2% occurring only once. This specimen consisted of lung tumor tissue, obtained at surgery. These TCRs come from a male donor with early-stage non-small cell lung cancer.

Within the sample, this clonotype is medium-sized (0.01 to 0.1%). This could be a read error, since a much larger clone is one nucleotide away. The chain is built from TRBV28 and TRBJ1-2; possible D gene TRBD1, 6 bases. The CDR3 loop spans 12 amino acids. Germline loops: CDR1 MDHEN, CDR2 SYDVKM. The CDR3 loop is CATIQQGDGYNF. The CDR3 DNA reads TGTGCCACCATCCAACAGGGCGATGGCTACAACTTC.

In its sample, this clonotype was seen a few times. This may stem from a read error, because a much larger clone lies one nucleotide away. The chain carries TRBV29-1 and TRBJ1-2; TRBD1 matches 11 bases. This CDR3 comprises 14 residues. Germline V CDR1 and CDR2: SQVTM, ANQGSEA. This chain's CDR3 is CSVTSGTGGWGYPF. DNA of the CDR3: TGCAGCGTTACGTCCGGGACAGGGGGATGGGGCTACCCCTTC.

In its sample, this clonotype is large. The rearrangement links TRBV27 to TRBJ2-1, with D unclear. The ends were cut back, 6 bases at V and 4 bases at J, with 10 bases in the middle. The CDR3 covers 13 residues. Germline CDR1 MNHEY, CDR2 SMNVEV (reference sequence). CDR3 bases: TGTGCCAGCAGCTCCCCTACTTACAATGAGCAGTTCTTC. The encoded protein is CASSSPTYNEQFF.

This clonotype is classed as medium-sized. The chain combines TRBV6-6 with TRBJ1-2, with a weak D call TRBD1 (6 bases). The CDR3 loop spans 12 amino acids. Per germline, CDR1 MNHNY and CDR2 SVGAGI (reference sequence). The germline V and J ends were trimmed by 10 bases and 4 bases, with 13 bases remaining between them. The CDR3 DNA sequence: TGTGCCATGGGGGGCATGTTCTATGGCTACACCTTC. It encodes CAMGGMFYGYTF.